This T cell receptor beta chain was captured in a study of PD-1 blockade in classical Hodgkin lymphoma. Study findings and constraints: Exclusion removed patients who began nivolumab under 1 year after ASCT. The study found complete responders had baseline diversity similar to newly diagnosed patients. Compared with healthy donors, newly diagnosed patients reportedly showed lower baseline TCR diversity.

This table comes from immunoSEQ multiplex PCR, and its TCRdb copy is limited to in-frame clones, with some not included. The table includes about 24,000 clones, 72% detected once. This CDR3 has 15 amino acids. Trimming at V came to 1 base and at J to 1 base, leaving 1 base not matched to a gene. Germline V gives CDR1 LGHNA, CDR2 YNFKEQ. With respect to this clone: Its cognate antigen is unknown.

Specified time point: cycle 4 day 1 (C4D1), after five to seven weeks of nivolumab. Brentuximab vedotin exposure varied, and every patient relapsed after autologous stem cell transplantation. The gene calls are TRBV4-2 and TRBJ2-5; 9 positions match TRBD2. Here the sequenced sample was peripheral blood mononuclear cells (PBMCs), taken before the fourth cycle of nivolumab. The sequence was collected from a human donor with classical Hodgkin lymphoma. This chain's CDR3 is CASSQGTSAQETQYF. The CDR3 DNA sequence: TGTGCCAGCAGCCAAGGGACTAGCGCCCAAGAGACCCAGTACTTC.